Listed here are 9 T cell receptor beta chains from one sample, sequenced in a study of T cell responses to AZD1222 COVID-19 vaccine (dated by TCRdb to the early 2020s). The library was produced with the immunoSEQ multiplex PCR assay. TCRdb limited this immuneACCESS table to in-frame rearrangements with V and J called. A share of clones is missing; checked studies link under half to unresolved V genes, and the rest is unexplained. The sample table shows 45,000 to 55,000 clones, and roughly 84% are seen once. The ten largest make up 20% to 25% of the sample. The label giving this sample's time point can be read as: baseline before first vaccination. The sample's treatment or condition label, in plain terms: meningococcal conjugate vaccine given as trial control. The sequenced sample was peripheral blood, obtained on day 0 of MenACWY control vaccination. The receptors shown here come from an adult in good health.

The chain has TRBV28 and TRBJ1-6; no clear D gene. The CDR3 consists of 12 residues. Trimming cost V 2 bases and J 8 bases, with 4 bases left between them. The V gene's germline CDR1 is MDHEN and CDR2 SYDVKM. For the CDR3, the DNA is TGTGCCAGCAGTTTACTTTATTCACCCCTCCACTTT. As protein: CASSLLYSPLHF.

The table lists this clone with many counts. This chain links TRBV7-9 with TRBJ2-1, with D possibly being TRBD1 (6 bases). Germline CDR1 and CDR2: SEHNR and FQNEAQ (reference sequence). V was clipped by 7 bases and J by 9 bases, with 19 bases between them. The CDR3 runs to 14 residues. For the CDR3, the DNA is TGTGCCAGCACCCCCCTTGACAGGCCGCCTGAGCAGTTCTTC. Translating it yields CASTPLDRPPEQFF. The entire variable domain, with the rest obtained from reference TRBV7-9 and TRBJ2-1, is as follows: DTGVSQNPRHKITKRGQNVTFRCDPISEHNRLYWYRQTLGQGPEFLTYFQNEAQLEKSRLLSDRFSAERPKGSFSTLEIQRTEQGDSAMYLCASTPLDRPPEQFFGPGTRLTVL.

The CDR3 nucleotides read TGTGCCAGCAGCCGGGGAGCCAAAAACATTCAGTACTTC. Amino acid sequence: CASSRGAKNIQYF. The rearrangement uses TRBV3-1 (or the pseudogene TRBV3-2) and TRBJ2-4; D is undetermined. This CDR3 has 13 amino acids. The germline V gene has CDR1 LGHDT and CDR2 YNNKEL (reference sequence). V was cut by 4 bases and J by 0 bases, with 4 bases left in between.

CDR3 bases: TGTGCCAGCAGCCAGTGGGGGACGGCTAATGAAAAACTGTTTTTT. This encodes CASSQWGTANEKLFF. The V gene is TRBV28, the J gene TRBJ1-4, with D tentatively TRBD1 (5 bases). Germline lookup yields CDR1 MDHEN and CDR2 SYDVKM. V lost 6 bases and J lost 3, with 14 bases in between. The CDR3 loop spans 15 amino acids.

This chain links TRBV7-2 with TRBJ1-2, with D uncertain. From germline, CDR1 is SGHTA and CDR2 FQGNSA. This CDR3 contains 14 residues. With 3 bases removed from V and 2 bases from J, the gap between germline ends came to 10 bases. The CDR3 reads CASSFPQRNYGYTF. The CDR3 nucleotides are TGTGCCAGCAGCTTTCCGCAGCGGAACTATGGCTACACCTTC.

The V and J genes are TRBV4-1 and TRBJ1-5; 7 bases map to TRBD1. V shed 3 bases, J shed 5 bases, and the junction held 1 base outside the gene matches. This CDR3 spans 13 amino acids. Germline V gene data show CDR1 as MGHRA and CDR2 as YSYEKL. The CDR3 region is CASSQTGHQPQHF. The CDR3 DNA follows: TGCGCCAGCAGCCAGACAGGGCATCAGCCCCAGCATTTT.

There are a few counts of this clone. The V and J genes are TRBV5-1 and TRBJ1-5, with TRBD1 as a possible D gene (5 bases). The CDR3 has 15 residues. V lost 0 bases and J 2 bases, leaving 9 bases between the germline ends. CDR1 is SGHRS, CDR2 YFSETQ, per germline. The CDR3 DNA reads TGCGCCAGCAGCTTGGAAGGACAAGGCAATCAGCCCCAGCATTTT. This codes for CASSLEGQGNQPQHF.

Only a few counts were recorded for this clone. The chain carries TRBV29-1 and TRBJ2-1; D might be TRBD1 (5 bases). Trimming removed 1 base from V and 0 bases from J, with 10 bases in between. From germline, CDR1 is SQVTM and CDR2 ANQGSEA. CDR3 size: 15 residues. CDR3 DNA: TGCAGCGTTGAAGGTGGGGCAAGCTCCTACAATGAGCAGTTCTTC. Translating it yields CSVEGGASSYNEQFF.

This clone appeared a single time. The chain joins TRBV18 to TRBJ2-6, with TRBD1 as a possible D gene (7 bases). Germline V gene data show CDR1 as KGHSH and CDR2 as LQKENI. V lost 4 bases and J 1 base, leaving 17 bases between the germline ends. This CDR3 comprises 18 residues. The CDR3 loop reads CASSRGQRVLSGANVLTF. The DNA of the CDR3 is TGTGCCAGCTCACGGGGACAGCGGGTGTTATCTGGGGCCAACGTCCTGACTTTC.